This paragraph covers one T cell receptor (beta chain) sequence. The method was immunoSEQ multiplex PCR; TCRdb's version includes in-frame clones alone and lacks a portion of them. Here the sample spans under 50,000 clones, 90% to 95% being singletons. The data were obtained in a study of T cell changes during pregnancy in multiple sclerosis. This TCR came from a female donor with multiple sclerosis, enrolled in a pregnancy study. The sample in question was CD8+ T cells from peripheral blood mononuclear cells, obtained in the third trimester of pregnancy.

The CDR3: CASSPPGYEQYF. The CDR3 bases are TGTGCCAGCAGCCCCCCAGGTTACGAGCAGTACTTC. The rearrangement uses TRBV27 and TRBJ2-7; D is uncertain. V lost 6 bases, J lost 4 bases, and 10 bases lay in between. Germline V gives CDR1 MNHEY, CDR2 SMNVEV (reference sequence). The CDR3 is 12 residues long.